Listed here are 10 T cell receptor beta chains from one sample, sequenced in a study of T cells after yellow fever vaccination. TCRdb recomputed calls from the 5' RACE reads with MiXCR, one row per CDR3 protein. The sample gives some 300,000 distinct CDR3 sequences, around 3.6% of which show up once; about a quarter is in the top ten. This sample comprised PBMCs, obtained on the day of the yellow fever booster vaccination. These receptor sequences come from a man between 18 and 29 years old who received the YFV17D yellow fever vaccine.

This clonotype has just a few counts. The V and J genes are TRBV7-9 and TRBJ2-3; 11 bases match TRBD2. This CDR3 is built from 17 residues. Germline V lookup: CDR1 SEHNR, CDR2 FQNEAQ (reference sequence). Trimming took 1 base from V and 6 from J; bases not matched to a gene: 9. CDR3 in DNA: TGTGCCAGCAGCTTAGTGACTAGCGGGGCCTTTTCGGATACGCAGTATTTT. Translation: CASSLVTSGAFSDTQYF.

This rearrangement joins TRBV18 to TRBJ2-7; TRBD2 matches 12 bases. Germline CDR1 is KGHSH and CDR2 is LQKENI. With 3 bases clipped from V and 2 bases from J, the junction kept 2 bases outside the gene matches. The CDR3 extends over 15 amino acids. CDR3 sequence reads: CASSPGTSGPYEQYF. In nucleotides, the CDR3 is TGTGCCAGCTCACCGGGGACTAGCGGGCCCTACGAGCAGTACTTC.

Many counts were recorded for this clonotype. V gene TRBV6-6 combines with J gene TRBJ1-2, with 7 nucleotides matching TRBD1. The V gene's germline CDR1 is MNHNY and CDR2 SVGAGI (reference sequence). The CDR3 runs to 13 residues. J lost 2 bases, V lost 6 bases, and 3 bases had no gene match. The CDR3 spells CASSQDRNYGYTF. The DNA for the CDR3 is TGTGCCAGCAGCCAGGACAGGAACTATGGCTACACCTTC.

This clonotype was recorded many times. The chain links TRBV7-3 to TRBJ2-1; either TRBD1 or TRBD2 may supply D (6 bases each). Trimming left V 5 bases short and J 6 bases short, with 14 bases between. This CDR3 is built from 14 residues. Germline V gene lookup returns CDR1 SGHTA and CDR2 FQGTGA. The CDR3 sequence is CASSPQQGGNEQFF. In DNA, the CDR3 is TGTGCCAGCAGCCCGCAACAGGGAGGCAATGAGCAGTTCTTC. Full variable domain (remainder filled in from reference TRBV7-3 and TRBJ2-1): GAGVSQTPSNKVTEKGKYVELRCDPISGHTALYWYRQSLGQGPEFLIYFQGTGAADDSGLPNDRFFAVRPEGSVSTLKIQRTERGDSAVYLCASSPQQGGNEQFFGPGTRLTVL.

This clonotype occurred many times. CDR3 sequence reads: CASSYLGGVNGYTF. CDR3 DNA sequence: TGTGCCAGCAGTTACCTAGGGGGCGTGAATGGCTACACCTTC. The rearrangement uses TRBV6-5 and TRBJ1-2, with TRBD1 matching 7 bases. The CDR3 spans 14 residues. Trimming took 2 bases from V and 6 from J; bases not matched to a gene: 6. The germline V gene encodes CDR1 MNHEY and CDR2 SVGAGI.

The chain carries TRBV7-6 and TRBJ2-3; no definite D call. The CDR3 contains 14 residues. In germline, CDR1 is SGHVS, CDR2 FNYEAQ. Trimming shortened V by 3 bases and J by 6 bases, and 13 bases separated the two germline ends. CDR3 coding DNA: TGTGCCAGCAGCTTCGGACCAAGGTCGGATACGCAGTATTTT. Translated, it gives CASSFGPRSDTQYF.

This clonotype was recorded at least ten times. The chain uses TRBV14 and TRBJ1-1, with 9 bases aligning to TRBD1. In germline, CDR1 is SGHDN, CDR2 FVKESK. The CDR3 is 15 amino acids. The trim removed 8 bases at V and 4 bases at J, leaving 11 bases unmatched. CDR3 coding DNA: TGTGCCAGCCGTTCCTCCGGGACAGGGTTCACTGAAGCTTTCTTT. Residues: CASRSSGTGFTEAFF.

The genes are TRBV2 and TRBJ2-3, with TRBD2 matching over 13 bases. This CDR3 region has 15 residues. With V trimmed by 6 bases and J by 2 bases, 2 bases remained unmatched. CDR1 SNHLY and CDR2 FYNNEI come from the germline V gene. The DNA for the CDR3 is TGTGCCAGCAGGGGACTAGCGGGGATCACAGATACGCAGTATTTT. Translating gives CASRGLAGITDTQYF.

This clonotype was observed a handful of times. V gene TRBV20-1 combines with J gene TRBJ2-2; TRBD2 matches 7 bases. This CDR3 comprises 14 residues. Germline CDR1 is DFQATT and CDR2 is SNEGSKA (reference sequence). Trimming at V came to 0 bases and at J to 7 bases, leaving 5 bases not matched to a gene. The CDR3 nucleotides are TGCAGTGCTAGAGAGGGGGGGTTCGGCGGGGAGCTGTTTTTT. Translating gives CSAREGGFGGELFF.

This clonotype was seen at least ten times. The rearrangement links TRBV5-1 to TRBJ2-5, with D perhaps TRBD2 (6 bases). This CDR3 has 15 residues. V lost 0 bases to trimming and J lost 7 bases, with 16 bases between them. Germline V gene lookup returns CDR1 SGHRS and CDR2 YFSETQ. The CDR3 is CASSLADGGARTQYF. Here the CDR3 DNA reads TGCGCCAGCAGCTTGGCCGACGGAGGGGCAAGGACCCAGTACTTC. Based on the CDR3 plus reference TRBV5-1 and TRBJ2-5, the full variable domain is KAGVTQTPRYLIKTRGQQVTLSCSPISGHRSVSWYQQTPGQGLQFLFEYFSETQRNKGNFPGRFSGRQFSNSRSEMNVSTLELGDSALYLCASSLADGGARTQYFGPGTRLLVL.